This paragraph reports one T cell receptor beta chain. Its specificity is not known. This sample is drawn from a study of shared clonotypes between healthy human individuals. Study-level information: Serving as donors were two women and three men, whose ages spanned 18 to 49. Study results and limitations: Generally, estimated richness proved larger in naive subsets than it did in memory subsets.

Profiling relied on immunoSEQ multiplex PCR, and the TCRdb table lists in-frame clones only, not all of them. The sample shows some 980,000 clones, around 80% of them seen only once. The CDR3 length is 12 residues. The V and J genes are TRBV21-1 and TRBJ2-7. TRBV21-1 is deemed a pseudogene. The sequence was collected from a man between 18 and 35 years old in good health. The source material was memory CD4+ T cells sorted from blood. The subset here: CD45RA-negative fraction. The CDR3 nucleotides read TGTGCCAGCAGCATTTGTGGCTACGAGCAGTACTTC. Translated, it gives CASSICGYEQYF.